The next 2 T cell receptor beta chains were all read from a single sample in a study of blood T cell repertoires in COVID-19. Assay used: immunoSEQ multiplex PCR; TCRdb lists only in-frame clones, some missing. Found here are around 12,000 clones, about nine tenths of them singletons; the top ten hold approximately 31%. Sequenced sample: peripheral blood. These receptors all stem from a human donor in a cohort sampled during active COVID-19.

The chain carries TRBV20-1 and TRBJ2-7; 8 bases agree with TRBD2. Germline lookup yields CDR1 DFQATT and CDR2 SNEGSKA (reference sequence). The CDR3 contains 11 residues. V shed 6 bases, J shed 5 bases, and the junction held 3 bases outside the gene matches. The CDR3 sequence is CSATGGDEQYF. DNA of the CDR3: TGCAGTGCAACCGGGGGGGACGAGCAGTACTTC.

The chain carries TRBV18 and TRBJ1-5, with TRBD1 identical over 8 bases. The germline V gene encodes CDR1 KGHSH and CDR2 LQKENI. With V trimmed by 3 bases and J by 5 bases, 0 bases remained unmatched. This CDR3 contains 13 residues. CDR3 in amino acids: CASSPTGDQPQHF. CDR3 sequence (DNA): TGTGCCAGCTCACCGACAGGGGATCAGCCCCAGCATTTT.